What follows describes a single TCR beta chain. The antigen this receptor binds is unknown. A junction boundary mismatches the germline segment, possibly from a read error. This record belongs to a study of blood T cells in healthy people across ages (dated by TCRdb to between 2014 and 2017). Concerning the study at large: Template switching captured roughly one uniquely barcoded TCR beta cDNA molecule per two T cells in model experiments. To avoid experimental bias, donors of different ages were spread randomly across the sequencing lanes. For two donors (one aged 18 to 29 and one aged 80 or older), the study analyzed two additional independent replicas of 1 million unique cDNA reads from the same blood draw. The study measured age-related changes in TCR beta repertoire diversity using deep sequencing normalized with unique cDNA molecular identifiers. The donors were divided into four age groups: young (average approximately 16 years), middle-aged (roughly 40), aged (about 60) and long-lived (roughly 82).

CDR1 is given as SNHLY and CDR2 as FYNNEI, both from the germline V gene. From the cysteine through the phenylalanine, the CDR3 covers 15 amino acids. Only the CDR3 region is kept as DNA, spanning 45 bases read in frame from base 1. General study outcomes and caveats: Estimates of total diversity based on one million sequenced T cells were considered lower bounds and underestimates. The percentage of naive T cells measured by flow cytometry correlated strongly with observed TCR beta diversity. Conclusive comparison of naive and antigen-experienced compartments was prevented by the profiling of bulk unsorted PBMCs. Compared with the aged group, the long-lived group had more naive CD4+ T cells, fewer expanded clones and increased TCR diversity, a pattern suggesting age selection. As age increased, observed TCR beta diversity per million T cells dropped in a roughly linear way, and a significant reduction was already evident by age 40. Because the CMV infection status of the donors was unknown, age-related changes in expanded clonotypes may potentially have been confounded.

The 40 or so donors, aged about 6 to 100 years, were systemically healthy Caucasian individuals from Russia. About 9.1 milliliters of peripheral blood were collected from each donor into EDTA-treated Vacutainer tubes. Ficoll-Paque density-gradient centrifugation was used to isolate PBMCs, with at least 7 million per sample. Total RNA, at least 5.5 micrograms per sample, was extracted from PBMCs with Trizol reagent. Naive CD45RAhigh/CD27high T cell percentages were measured by flow cytometry on a PBMC aliquot from every donor. Library construction relied on 5' RACE. Sequencing was performed on an Illumina HiSeq 2500. The second PCR ran for roughly 7 to 12 cycles and used a J-beta primer mix along with a sample-barcoded 5' primer. Each TCR beta cDNA molecule received a unique molecular identifier from a template-switch 5' adaptor carrying 12 random nucleotides. At least 2.5 million CDR3-containing paired-end reads were obtained from each sample. The Mint cDNA synthesis kit, primed by a TRBC-specific oligonucleotide, was used to synthesize first-strand cDNA from all RNA. Following uracil-DNA glycosylase treatment, a first 18-cycle PCR with universal primers M1SS and BC2_uni_R was performed on all cDNA. On the study's bioinformatics: For normalization, 1 million high-quality reads were randomly selected from each sample, with every read carrying a distinct molecular identifier. Instead of being binned into consensus sequences, reads that shared molecular identifiers were thrown out. CDR3 identification, clonotype clustering and error correction used MiTCR with a Q25 quality threshold and the strictest error-elimination algorithm. A nonparametric unseen species model with Euler transformation was used to estimate a lower bound on total TCR beta diversity. In TCRdb, the public reads were trimmed at Q25 with fastp and aligned with MiXCR, with productive beta chains retained. Identical CDR3 proteins give one entry, which carries the most common genes and DNA. The V and J calls and clone size come from TCRdb's table, not from the authors' own analysis. The sample records hundreds of thousands of distinct CDR3 sequences, under 45% of which are singletons. The ten biggest clones cover approximately 20% of the sample.

Sequencing used blood. The chain couples TRBV2 to TRBJ2-3; perhaps TRBD1 is the D gene, with 6 bases matching. The sequence was collected from a man in his sixties in good health. CDR3 reads: CASSEQGTPADTQYF. Read as DNA, the sequence is TGCGCCAGCAGTGAACAGGGAACCCCCGCAGATACGCAGTATTTT.